A single sample gave rise to the 9 T cell receptor beta chains below, sequenced in a study of shared clonotypes between healthy human individuals. CD45RO-negative cells were positively selected for CCR7, leaving out terminally differentiated effector memory CD45RA+ cells. Sequencing was performed with immunoSEQ multiplex PCR; in TCRdb, only in-frame clones are kept and a portion is missing. The repertoire includes about 680,000 clones, roughly 94% of them detected once, and roughly 22% sits in the top ten. What was sequenced was naive CD8+ T cells sorted from blood. Receptors were obtained from a man in his thirties or forties in good health.

The chain uses TRBV7-2 and TRBJ2-2, with 13 bases aligning to TRBD2. CDR3 length equals 17 residues. Germline V gene lookup returns CDR1 SGHTA and CDR2 FQGNSA. The ends lost 4 bases at V and 5 bases at J; junction bases unmatched: 7. CDR3 sequence reads: CASSSPRTSGRTGELFF. For the CDR3, the DNA is TGTGCCAGCAGCTCCCCCCGGACTAGCGGGAGAACCGGGGAGCTGTTTTTT.

Notes on this clone: Within the sample, other DNA sequences also encode this same CDR3. The genes are TRBV9 and TRBJ2-7; D remains ambiguous. Trimming cost V 3 bases and J 0 bases, with 10 bases left between them. This CDR3 has 14 amino acids. Germline V gene lookup returns CDR1 SGDLS and CDR2 YYNGEE. CDR3 sequence reads: CASSAGRSSYEQYF. The CDR3 nucleotides read TGTGCCAGCAGCGCCGGACGAAGCTCCTACGAGCAGTACTTC.

In this sample, this clone turned up once. The V and J genes are TRBV4-2 and TRBJ2-1; no reliable D call. Germline V lookup: CDR1 LGHNA, CDR2 YNFKEQ. The CDR3 length is 14 residues. The V end lost 0 bases, the J end lost 8 bases, and 11 bases lay between the germline ends. The CDR3 DNA is TGTGCCAGCAGCCAAGAGGTTTTGGTGGATGAGCAGTTCTTC. It yields the protein CASSQEVLVDEQFF.

This chain uses TRBV4-3 with TRBJ1-1, with TRBD1 as a possible D gene (6 bases). The CDR3 is 16 residues long. Trimming removed 4 bases at V and 6 bases at J, with 21 bases between. The germline V gene has CDR1 LGHNA and CDR2 YSLEER. The CDR3 spells CASSPLLGDIAAEAFF. The CDR3 nucleotides read TGCGCCAGCAGCCCTCTCCTCGGGGACATAGCCGCTGAAGCTTTCTTT.

The DNA for the CDR3 is TGCGCCAGCAGCTTGGCCTGGGGGGCTGGAGAGACCCAGTACTTC. It specifies CASSLAWGAGETQYF. The chain couples TRBV5-1 to TRBJ2-5; D may be TRBD1 or TRBD2 (6 bases each). The length of the CDR3 is 15 residues. Trimming pared 0 bases from V and 4 bases from J, leaving 13 bases between. The germline V gene has CDR1 SGHRS and CDR2 YFSETQ.

This clone came up a few times. The chain couples TRBV2 to TRBJ2-7; 12 bases agree with TRBD2. CDR1 and CDR2 (germline): SNHLY, FYNNEI. Trimming took 3 bases from V and 4 from J; bases not matched to a gene: 7. The CDR3 is 16 residues long. DNA for the CDR3: TGTGCCAGCAGTGATTCGACTAGCGGGAGATCATACGAGCAGTACTTC. It translates to CASSDSTSGRSYEQYF.

The chain uses TRBV19 and TRBJ2-3; D uncertain. CDR1 LNHDA and CDR2 SQIVND come from the germline V gene (reference sequence). The germline V and J ends were trimmed by 4 bases and 0 bases, with 8 bases remaining between them. This CDR3 spans 14 amino acids. CDR3: CASSKVSSTDTQYF. The DNA for the CDR3 is TGTGCCAGTAGTAAGGTATCTAGCACAGATACGCAGTATTTT. The entire variable domain, with the rest obtained from reference TRBV19 and TRBJ2-3, is as follows: DGGITQSPKYLFRKEGQNVTLSCEQNLNHDAMYWYRQDPGQGLRLIYYSQIVNDFQKGDIAEGYSVSREKKESFPLTVTSAQKNPTAFYLCASSKVSSTDTQYFGPGTRLTVL.

V usage is TRBV25-1 and J usage is TRBJ2-2; D gene unclear. The V end was cut by 4 bases, the J end by 6 bases, with 9 bases between. The CDR3 has 13 residues. Germline V gives CDR1 MGHDK, CDR2 SYGVNS. The DNA of the CDR3 is TGTGCCAGCAGTGCCCCCGGATCCGGGGAGCTGTTTTTT. Its translation: CASSAPGSGELFF. Based on the CDR3 plus reference TRBV25-1 and TRBJ2-2, the full variable domain is EADIYQTPRYLVIGTGKKITLECSQTMGHDKMYWYQQDPGMELHLIHYSYGVNSTEKGDLSSESTVSRIRTEHFPLTLESARPSHTSQYLCASSAPGSGELFFGEGSRLTVL.

The genes are TRBV27 and TRBJ2-7, with 9 nucleotides matching TRBD2. Germline V lookup: CDR1 MNHEY, CDR2 SMNVEV (reference sequence). The CDR3 is made up of 14 amino acids. The V gene end was trimmed by 6 bases and the J gene end by 7 bases; junction bases not matched to a gene: 10. The chain's CDR3 is CASRFIAGVREQYF. The CDR3 nucleotides read TGTGCCAGCAGATTCATAGCGGGAGTACGGGAGCAGTACTTC.